This T cell receptor (beta chain) was sequenced in a study of cytomegalovirus exposure and HLA in healthy donors. General study results and limits: In an earlier analysis, most TCR beta V segments were productive about 87% or about 30% of the time.

On this clone itself: What it binds is unknown.

Germline CDR1 LGHNA, CDR2 YSLEER. V lost 4 bases to trimming and J lost 4 bases, with 18 bases between them. CDR3 size: 16 residues. The PCR had 60 Vbeta and 13 Jbeta primers. Original analysis: Later analysis identified approximately 88 million unique TCR beta chains, about 10 million shared. TCRdb's table, derived via immunoSEQ multiplex PCR, lists solely in-frame clones and lacks some. V and J calls and clone size follow that table, whereas D and trimming were derived from the DNA. The repertoire has roughly 190,000 clones, roughly four fifths of them found once; the top ten carry approximately 2.1%.

The genes are TRBV4-3 and TRBJ2-3; TRBD2 might be the D (5 bases). The TCR originated in a woman younger than 45 in good health and CMV-seropositive. Sequenced: PBMCs. CDR3 protein: CASSRLSGSEADTQYF. The CDR3 bases are TGCGCCAGCAGCCGACTGTCTGGGAGTGAAGCAGATACGCAGTATTTT.